These 22 T cell receptor beta chains share one sample of origin, sequenced in a study of breast tumors, draining lymph nodes, adjacent tissues. Axillary draining lymph nodes of breast cancer patients supplied the node samples. In TCRdb, the multiplex PCR reads were re-called with MiXCR into one record per CDR3 protein. The sample lists about 130,000 distinct CDR3 sequences; 21% were seen once. Input material: axillary lymph node tissue. These receptors were obtained from a female donor with breast cancer. Some clones in this sample may be carry-over from other donors' samples.

As for this clonotype: A much more abundant neighbour one base away suggests this may be a read error. The DNA for the CDR3 is TGTGCCAGCAGCGGCGGGACAGGGTCGGGAGATATGCAGTATTTT. Its translation is CASSGGTGSGDMQYF. This chain uses TRBV9 with TRBJ2-3, with TRBD1 matching 9 bases. This CDR3 has 15 residues. The V gene's germline CDR1 is SGDLS and CDR2 YYNGEE.

This clonotype has a count of ten or more. V is TRBV24-1 and J is TRBJ2-2; 10 bases line up with TRBD2. Trimming cost V 3 bases and J 7 bases; bases outside gene matches: 7. The germline gives CDR1 KGHDR, CDR2 SFDVKD. This CDR3 is 16 amino acids long. Here the CDR3 DNA reads TGTGCCACCAGTGATATCCTAGCGGGAGAGGGCGGGGAGCTGTTTTTT. It translates to CATSDILAGEGGELFF.

The J gene is TRBJ2-4, the V gene TRBV29-1, with D perhaps TRBD2 (5 bases). With 6 bases removed from V and 0 bases from J, the gap between germline ends came to 9 bases. The CDR3 sequence is 13 residues long. Germline assignment: CDR1 SQVTM and CDR2 ANQGSEA. The CDR3 sequence: CSVGDGAKNIQYF. The CDR3, as DNA: TGCAGCGTGGGAGATGGAGCCAAAAACATTCAGTACTTC.

This clonotype was seen many times. CDR3 in DNA: TGTGCCAGCAGTGGTGACTGGACGGGGAACTACGAGCAGTACTTC. Protein product: CASSGDWTGNYEQYF. The genes are TRBV2 and TRBJ2-7; D may be TRBD2 (5 bases). Germline CDR1 is SNHLY and CDR2 is FYNNEI. The CDR3 extends over 15 amino acids. Trimming removed 4 bases at V and 3 bases at J, with 16 bases between.

This rearrangement joins TRBV9 to TRBJ2-5, with TRBD1 matching over 10 bases. Germline trimming cut 3 bases from V and 4 bases from J; bases unmatched to any gene: 6. The CDR3 covers 15 residues. Germline loops: CDR1 SGDLS, CDR2 YYNGEE. CDR3 region: CASSAAGTGVETQYF. Written as DNA, the CDR3 is TGTGCCAGCAGCGCGGCGGGGACAGGGGTAGAGACCCAGTACTTC.

This clonotype was seen repeatedly, ten times or more. The CDR3 loop reads CSARDQDREWNEQFF. Here the CDR3 DNA reads TGCAGTGCTAGAGATCAGGACAGGGAGTGGAATGAGCAGTTCTTC. V usage is TRBV20-1 and J usage is TRBJ2-1; 8 nucleotides align to TRBD1. Germline V gives CDR1 DFQATT, CDR2 SNEGSKA (reference sequence). This CDR3 contains 15 residues. Trimming cost V 0 bases and J 7 bases; bases outside gene matches: 8.

This clonotype has ten or more counts. As DNA, the CDR3 is TGTGCCAGCAGCCGTGGTAGATCCTACGAGCAGTACTTC. Translated, it gives CASSRGRSYEQYF. The chain carries TRBV27 and TRBJ2-7; no firm D call. CDR3 size: 13 residues. V was clipped by 6 bases and J by 1 base, with 10 bases between them. Looked up from germline, CDR1 is MNHEY and CDR2 is SMNVEV (reference sequence).

The table lists this clonotype with many counts. This chain joins TRBV6-1 and TRBJ2-1; 11 bases match TRBD1. With 2 bases clipped from V and 0 bases from J, the junction kept 12 bases outside the gene matches. The CDR3 covers 20 residues. Germline-derived CDR1 and CDR2 are MNHNS and SASEGT. The chain's CDR3 is CASSERQDRGLPYSYNEQFF. The CDR3 nucleotides are TGTGCCAGCAGTGAAAGGCAGGACAGGGGGCTACCCTACTCCTACAATGAGCAGTTCTTC.

This clonotype has ten or more counts. The chain joins TRBV3-1 to TRBJ1-2; 7 bases line up with TRBD1. Looked up from germline, CDR1 is LGHDT and CDR2 is YNNKEL (reference sequence). The CDR3 spans 13 residues. Unmatched junction bases numbered 5, after V lost 5 bases and J lost 5 bases. CDR3 nucleotides: TGTGCCAGCAGCTCCCGGGACAGTTATGGCTACACCTTC. As protein: CASSSRDSYGYTF.

This clonotype was seen at least ten times. The J gene is TRBJ1-4, the V gene TRBV7-9, with D maybe TRBD1 (5 bases). The germline gives CDR1 SEHNR, CDR2 FQNEAQ (reference sequence). The V end lost 0 bases, the J end lost 7 bases, and 18 bases lay between the germline ends. CDR3 size: 17 residues. The CDR3 loop is CASSLARRRGWGEKLFF. DNA for the CDR3: TGTGCCAGCAGCTTAGCGCGACGAAGGGGCTGGGGTGAAAAACTGTTTTTT.

In this sample, this clonotype turned up many times. CDR3 residues: CASRGQGVPPLHF. DNA of the CDR3: TGTGCCAGTAGAGGACAGGGCGTCCCACCCCTCCACTTT. V is TRBV19 and J is TRBJ1-6; 8 bases match TRBD1. Germline-derived CDR1 and CDR2 are LNHDA and SQIVND (reference sequence). V shed 6 bases, J shed 11 bases, and the junction held 6 bases outside the gene matches. The CDR3 loop spans 13 amino acids.

Notes on this clonotype: This sequence may be a read error, since a much larger clone differs from it by one base. The rearrangement uses TRBV5-1 and TRBJ2-5; D is uncertain. Germline V lookup: CDR1 SGHRS, CDR2 YFSETQ. The CDR3 is 14 residues long. The CDR3 protein is CARSASPSKETQYF. Written as DNA, the CDR3 is TGCGCCCGCAGCGCCAGCCCCTCCAAGGAGACCCAGTACTTC.

With respect to this clonotype: A much bigger clone sits one base away, suggesting this may be a read error. The V gene is TRBV6-1, the J gene TRBJ1-6; no reliable D call. This CDR3 region has 17 residues. From germline, CDR1 is MNHNS and CDR2 SASEGT. Here the CDR3 reads CASSEKSSSSCNSPLHF. The CDR3 coding sequence is TGTGCCAGCAGTGAAAAGAGTTCAAGCTCCTGTAATTCACCCCTCCACTTT.

This clonotype has at least ten counts. This chain joins TRBV4-1 and TRBJ2-7, with TRBD1 matching 7 bases. The J segment lost 4 bases and the V segment lost 0 bases, leaving 9 bases of the junction unmatched. Per the germline V gene, CDR1 is MGHRA and CDR2 is YSYEKL. CDR3 length: 16 residues. The CDR3 coding sequence is TGCGCCAGCAGCCAAGATACAGAGGGGGCAAATTACGAGCAGTACTTC. This sequence encodes CASSQDTEGANYEQYF.

This clonotype came up many times. This chain uses TRBV20-1 with TRBJ2-1; 10 bases are shared with TRBD2. The CDR3 is 18 amino acids. CDR1 is DFQATT, CDR2 SNEGSKA, per germline (reference sequence). V lost 4 bases and J lost 8; bases outside the gene matches: 20. In DNA form, the CDR3 reads TGCAGTGCTACCCCCTTAAGGCCGGGGGGGACTAGCGTCGATGAGCAGTTCTTC. It yields the protein CSATPLRPGGTSVDEQFF.

A note on this clonotype: A much larger clone differs from this one at a single base, so this may be a read error. The chain employs TRBV7-2 and TRBJ2-7, with D perhaps TRBD1 (5 bases). V was trimmed by 5 bases and J by 0 bases, leaving 17 bases between them. Germline V gives CDR1 SGHTA, CDR2 FQGNSA. The CDR3 totals 16 residues. CDR3 residues: CASSKRLGPGSYEQYF. DNA of the CDR3: TGTGCCAGCAGCAAAAGGCTGGGGCCGGGCTCCTACGAGCAGTACTTC.

This clonotype came up many times. The J gene is TRBJ2-7, the V gene TRBV7-8, with TRBD2 matching 14 bases. V trimming: 1 base; J trimming: 5 bases; junction bases outside the gene matches: 10. The CDR3 totals 18 residues. In germline, CDR1 is SGHVS, CDR2 FQNEAQ. The CDR3, as DNA: TGTGCCAGCAGCTTAGATGAAGGACTAGCGGGAGGTGGGGACGAGCAGTACTTC. Translation: CASSLDEGLAGGGDEQYF.

This clonotype was seen at least ten times. The V and J genes are TRBV2 and TRBJ2-5, with D possibly being TRBD2 (7 bases). The CDR3 length is 15 residues. Looked up from germline, CDR1 is SNHLY and CDR2 is FYNNEI. V was clipped by 5 bases and J by 2 bases, with 15 bases between them. Written as DNA, the CDR3 is TGTGCCAGCAGTCCCGAGAGGGGGGGGCAAGAGACCCAGTACTTC. Amino acids: CASSPERGGQETQYF.

This clonotype showed up many times. The V and J genes are TRBV4-1 and TRBJ1-5; no definite D call. CDR1 and CDR2 from the germline V gene are MGHRA and YSYEKL. V was cut by 4 bases and J by 1 base, with 5 bases left in between. This CDR3 spans 13 amino acids. The CDR3 bases are TGCGCCAGCAGCCGCCGCAGCAATCAGCCCCAGCATTTT. It is translated as CASSRRSNQPQHF.

This clonotype appeared many times. V is TRBV12-3 or TRBV12-4 and J is TRBJ1-2; 7 bases fit TRBD1. Germline trimming cut 6 bases from V and 3 bases from J; bases unmatched to any gene: 7. The CDR3 loop spans 14 amino acids. CDR3 bases: TGTGCCAGCAGCCGAACACAGGGGTACTATGGCTACACCTTC. Its protein is CASSRTQGYYGYTF.

This chain uses TRBV5-1 with TRBJ2-1; 11 bases are shared with TRBD2. The junction had 4 bases not matched to a gene; V was cut back by 5 bases and J by 0 bases. Germline loops: CDR1 SGHRS, CDR2 YFSETQ. The CDR3 has 16 amino acids. The CDR3 loop reads CASRRLAGISYNEQFF. CDR3 in DNA: TGCGCCAGCAGAAGACTAGCGGGAATCTCCTACAATGAGCAGTTCTTC. Together with reference TRBV5-1 and TRBJ2-1, the CDR3 gives the full variable domain: KAGVTQTPRYLIKTRGQQVTLSCSPISGHRSVSWYQQTPGQGLQFLFEYFSETQRNKGNFPGRFSGRQFSNSRSEMNVSTLELGDSALYLCASRRLAGISYNEQFFGPGTRLTVL.

The V and J genes are TRBV30 and TRBJ1-2; D is uncertain. CDR1 is GTSNPN and CDR2 is SVGIG in the germline V gene (reference sequence). The CDR3 loop spans 13 amino acids. V gave up 1 base and J gave up 6 bases, with 12 bases separating them. CDR3 residues: CAWSGGLSDGYTF. DNA of the CDR3: TGTGCCTGGAGTGGCGGCCTGAGCGATGGCTACACCTTC.